This T cell receptor (beta chain) was observed in a study of blood T cell repertoires in COVID-19. On the study more broadly: COVID-19 samples, acute and convalescent, were from the United States, Italy and Spain. PBMCs, B-cell-depleted T cells, or T cells provided the cDNA or gDNA that made up the material.

This clone came up once. Sequencing was performed with immunoSEQ multiplex PCR; in TCRdb, only in-frame clones are kept and a portion is missing. The repertoire holds 130,000 to 150,000 clones, with about 79% as singletons. The CDR3 spans 15 residues. Germline V gene data show CDR1 as MGHRA and CDR2 as YSYEKL. V lost 4 bases and J lost 1, with 14 bases in between. This TCR came from a woman between 45 and 60 years old in a cohort sampled during active or convalescent COVID-19. The specimen sequenced was peripheral blood. V is TRBV4-1 and J is TRBJ2-7; D gene uncertain. This CDR3 is CASSPLRQLSYEQYF. The CDR3 DNA is TGCGCCAGCAGCCCCCTGAGGCAGCTGTCCTACGAGCAGTACTTC.